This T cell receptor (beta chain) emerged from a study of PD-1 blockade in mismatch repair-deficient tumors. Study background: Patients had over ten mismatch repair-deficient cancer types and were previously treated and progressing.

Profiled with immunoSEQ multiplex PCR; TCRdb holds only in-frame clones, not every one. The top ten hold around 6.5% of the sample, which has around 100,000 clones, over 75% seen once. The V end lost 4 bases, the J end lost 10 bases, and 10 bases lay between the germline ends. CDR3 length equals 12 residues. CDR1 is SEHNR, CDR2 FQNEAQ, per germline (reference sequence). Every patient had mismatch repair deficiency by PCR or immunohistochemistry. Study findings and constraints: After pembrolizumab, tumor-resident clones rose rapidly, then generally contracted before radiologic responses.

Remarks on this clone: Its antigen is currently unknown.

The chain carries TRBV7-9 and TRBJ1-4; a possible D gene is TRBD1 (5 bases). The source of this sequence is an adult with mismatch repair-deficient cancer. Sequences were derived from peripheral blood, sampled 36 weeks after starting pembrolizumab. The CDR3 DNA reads TGTGCCAGCAGCTCTCGTGGGGGAAAACTGTTTTTT. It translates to CASSSRGGKLFF.